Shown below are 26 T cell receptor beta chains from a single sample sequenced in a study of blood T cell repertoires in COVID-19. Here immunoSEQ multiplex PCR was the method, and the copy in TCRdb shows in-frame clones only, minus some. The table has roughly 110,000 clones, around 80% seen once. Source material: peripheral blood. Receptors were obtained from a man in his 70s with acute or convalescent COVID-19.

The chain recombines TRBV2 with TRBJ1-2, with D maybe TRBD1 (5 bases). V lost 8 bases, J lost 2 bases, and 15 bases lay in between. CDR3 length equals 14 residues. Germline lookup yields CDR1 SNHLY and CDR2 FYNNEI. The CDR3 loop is CASGRATENYGYTF. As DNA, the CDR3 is TGTGCCAGCGGACGCGCGACAGAGAACTATGGCTACACCTTC.

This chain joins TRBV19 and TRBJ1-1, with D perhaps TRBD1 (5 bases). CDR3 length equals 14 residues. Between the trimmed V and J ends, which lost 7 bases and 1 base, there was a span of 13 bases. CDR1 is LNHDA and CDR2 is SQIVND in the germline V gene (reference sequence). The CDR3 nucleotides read TGTGCCAGTACCCAACAAAGGGGGAACACTGAAGCTTTCTTT. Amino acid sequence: CASTQQRGNTEAFF.

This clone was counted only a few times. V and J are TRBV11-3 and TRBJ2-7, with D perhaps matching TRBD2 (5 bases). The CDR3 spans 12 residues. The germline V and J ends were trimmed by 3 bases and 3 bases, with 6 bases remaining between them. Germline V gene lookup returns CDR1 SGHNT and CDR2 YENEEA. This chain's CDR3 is CASSFEGYEQYF. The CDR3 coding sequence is TGTGCCAGCAGCTTCGAGGGCTACGAGCAGTACTTC. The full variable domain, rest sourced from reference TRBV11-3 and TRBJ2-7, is EAGVVQSPRYKIIEKKQPVAFWCNPISGHNTLYWYLQNLGQGPELLIRYENEEAVDDSQLPKDRFSAERLKGVDSTLKIQPAELGDSAVYLCASSFEGYEQYFGPGTRLTVT.

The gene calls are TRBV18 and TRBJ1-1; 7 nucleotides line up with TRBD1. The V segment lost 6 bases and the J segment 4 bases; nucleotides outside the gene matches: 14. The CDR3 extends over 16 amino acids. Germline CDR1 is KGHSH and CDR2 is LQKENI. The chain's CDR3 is CASSTGATRLGTEAFF. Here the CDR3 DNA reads TGTGCCAGCTCCACAGGGGCGACTCGGCTGGGCACTGAAGCTTTCTTT. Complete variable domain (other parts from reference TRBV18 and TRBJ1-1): NAGVMQNPRHLVRRRGQEARLRCSPMKGHSHVYWYRQLPEEGLKFMVYLQKENIIDESGMPKERFSAEFPKEGPSILRIQQVVRGDSAAYFCASSTGATRLGTEAFFGQGTRLTVV.

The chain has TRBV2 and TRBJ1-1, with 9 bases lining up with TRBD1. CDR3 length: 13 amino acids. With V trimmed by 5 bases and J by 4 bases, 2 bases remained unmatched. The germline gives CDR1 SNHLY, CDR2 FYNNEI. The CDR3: CASSQTGGTEAFF. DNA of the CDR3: TGTGCCAGCAGTCAGACAGGGGGCACTGAAGCTTTCTTT. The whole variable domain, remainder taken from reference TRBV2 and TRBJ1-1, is EPEVTQTPSHQVTQMGQEVILRCVPISNHLYFYWYRQILGQKVEFLVSFYNNEISEKSEIFDDQFSVERPDGSNFTLKIRSTKLEDSAMYFCASSQTGGTEAFFGQGTRLTVV.

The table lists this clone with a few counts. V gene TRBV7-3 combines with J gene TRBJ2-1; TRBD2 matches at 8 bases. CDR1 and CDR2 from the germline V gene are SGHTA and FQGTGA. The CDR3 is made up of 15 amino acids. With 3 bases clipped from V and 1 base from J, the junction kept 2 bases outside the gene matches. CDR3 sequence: CASSFSGASYNEQFF. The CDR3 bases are TGTGCCAGCAGCTTTAGCGGGGCATCCTACAATGAGCAGTTCTTC. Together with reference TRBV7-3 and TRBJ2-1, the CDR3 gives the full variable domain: GAGVSQTPSNKVTEKGKYVELRCDPISGHTALYWYRQSLGQGPEFLIYFQGTGAADDSGLPNDRFFAVRPEGSVSTLKIQRTERGDSAVYLCASSFSGASYNEQFFGPGTRLTVL.

This CDR3 reads CASSPTASNTEAFF. CDR3 nucleotides: TGTGCCAGCAGTCCGACAGCTTCAAACACTGAAGCTTTCTTT. The chain recombines TRBV6-6 with TRBJ1-1; a weak D match, TRBD1 (5 bases). Trimming cost V 5 bases and J 2 bases, with 12 bases left between them. CDR3 length equals 14 residues. In germline, CDR1 is MNHNY, CDR2 SVGAGI (reference sequence).

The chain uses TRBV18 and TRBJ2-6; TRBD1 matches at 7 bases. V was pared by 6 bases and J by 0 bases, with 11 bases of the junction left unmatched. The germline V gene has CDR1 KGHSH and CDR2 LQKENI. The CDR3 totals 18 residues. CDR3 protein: CASSPYRDSSSGANVLTF. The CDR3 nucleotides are TGTGCCAGCTCGCCCTACCGGGACAGTTCCTCTGGGGCCAACGTCCTGACTTTC.

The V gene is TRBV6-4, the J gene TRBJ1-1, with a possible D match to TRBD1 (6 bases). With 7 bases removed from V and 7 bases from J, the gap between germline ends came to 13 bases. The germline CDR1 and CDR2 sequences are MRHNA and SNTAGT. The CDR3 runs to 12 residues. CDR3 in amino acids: CASTSGENEAFF. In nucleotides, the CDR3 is TGTGCCAGCACATCAGGGGAAAATGAAGCTTTCTTT.

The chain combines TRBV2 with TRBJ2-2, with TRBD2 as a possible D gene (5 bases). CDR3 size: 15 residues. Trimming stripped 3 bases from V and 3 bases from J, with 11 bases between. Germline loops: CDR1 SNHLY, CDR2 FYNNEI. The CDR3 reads CASSDGMVDTGELFF. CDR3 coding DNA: TGTGCCAGCAGTGACGGGATGGTTGACACCGGGGAGCTGTTTTTT.

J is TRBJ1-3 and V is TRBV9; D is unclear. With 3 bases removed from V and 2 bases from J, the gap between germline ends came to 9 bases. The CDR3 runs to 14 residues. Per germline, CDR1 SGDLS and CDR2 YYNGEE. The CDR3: CASSGDFTGNTIYF. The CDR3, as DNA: TGTGCCAGCAGCGGAGACTTCACTGGAAACACCATATATTTT.

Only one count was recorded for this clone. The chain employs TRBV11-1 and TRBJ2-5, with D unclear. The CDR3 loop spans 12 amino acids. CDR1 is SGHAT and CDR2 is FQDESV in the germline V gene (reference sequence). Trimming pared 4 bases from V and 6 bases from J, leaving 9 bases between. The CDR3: CASSSSQKTQYF. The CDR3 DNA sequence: TGTGCCAGCAGCTCCTCCCAGAAGACCCAGTACTTC.

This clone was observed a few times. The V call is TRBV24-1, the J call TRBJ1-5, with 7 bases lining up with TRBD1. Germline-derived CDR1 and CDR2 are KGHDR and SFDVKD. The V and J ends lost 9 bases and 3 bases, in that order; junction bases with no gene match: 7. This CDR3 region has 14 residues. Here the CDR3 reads CATPRDSYNQPQHF. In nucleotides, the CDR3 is TGTGCCACCCCTCGGGACAGCTACAATCAGCCCCAGCATTTT.

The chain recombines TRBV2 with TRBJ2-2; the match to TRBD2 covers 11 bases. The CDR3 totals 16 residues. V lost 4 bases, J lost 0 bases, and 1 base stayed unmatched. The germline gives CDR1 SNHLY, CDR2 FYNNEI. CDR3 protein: CASSGLAGTNTGELFF. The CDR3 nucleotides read TGTGCCAGCAGTGGACTAGCGGGGACGAACACCGGGGAGCTGTTTTTT.

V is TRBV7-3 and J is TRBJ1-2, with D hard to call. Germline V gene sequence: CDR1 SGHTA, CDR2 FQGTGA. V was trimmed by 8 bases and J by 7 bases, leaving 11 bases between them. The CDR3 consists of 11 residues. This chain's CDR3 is CASLPGSGYTF. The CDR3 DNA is TGTGCCAGCCTTCCGGGTAGTGGCTACACCTTC.

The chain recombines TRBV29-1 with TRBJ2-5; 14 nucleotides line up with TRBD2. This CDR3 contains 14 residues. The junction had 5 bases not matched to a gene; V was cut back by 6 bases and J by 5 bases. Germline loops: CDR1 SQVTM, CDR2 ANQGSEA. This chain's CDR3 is CSVGLAGGRETQYF. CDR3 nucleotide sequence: TGCAGCGTAGGACTAGCGGGGGGCCGGGAGACCCAGTACTTC.

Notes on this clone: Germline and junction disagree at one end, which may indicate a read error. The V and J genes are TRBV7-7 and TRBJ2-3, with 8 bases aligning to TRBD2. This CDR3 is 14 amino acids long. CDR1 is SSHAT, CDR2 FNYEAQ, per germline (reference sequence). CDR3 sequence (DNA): TGTGCTAGCAGACAAGGACTAGCCGAAGATACGCAGTATTTT. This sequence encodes CASRQGLAEDTQYF.

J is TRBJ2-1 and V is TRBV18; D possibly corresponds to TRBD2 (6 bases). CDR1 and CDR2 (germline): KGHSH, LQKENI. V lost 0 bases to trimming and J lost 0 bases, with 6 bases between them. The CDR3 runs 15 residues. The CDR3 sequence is CASSPPRGSYNEQFF. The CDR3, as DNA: TGTGCCAGCTCACCACCGCGGGGCTCCTACAATGAGCAGTTCTTC.

CDR3: CASSLGQGGDTEAFF. The CDR3 DNA is TGTGCCAGCAGCTTGGGACAGGGGGGGGACACTGAAGCTTTCTTT. The J gene is TRBJ1-1, the V gene TRBV5-8; 9 bases fit TRBD1. CDR1 and CDR2 from the germline V gene are SGHTS and YDEGEE. The CDR3 is 15 residues long. The ends lost 0 bases at V and 3 bases at J; junction bases unmatched: 3.

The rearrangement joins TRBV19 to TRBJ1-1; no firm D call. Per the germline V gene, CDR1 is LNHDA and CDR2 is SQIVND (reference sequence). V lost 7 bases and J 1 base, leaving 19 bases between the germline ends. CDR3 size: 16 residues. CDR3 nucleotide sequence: TGTGCCAGTACGTCTATTCTCAAAGGCGGGAACACTGAAGCTTTCTTT. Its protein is CASTSILKGGNTEAFF.

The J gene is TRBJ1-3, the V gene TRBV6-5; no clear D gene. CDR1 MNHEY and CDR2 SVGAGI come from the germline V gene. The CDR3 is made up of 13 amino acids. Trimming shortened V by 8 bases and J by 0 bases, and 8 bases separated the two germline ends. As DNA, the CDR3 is TGTGCCAGCTCGGCGGCCTCTGGAAACACCATATATTTT. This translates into CASSAASGNTIYF.

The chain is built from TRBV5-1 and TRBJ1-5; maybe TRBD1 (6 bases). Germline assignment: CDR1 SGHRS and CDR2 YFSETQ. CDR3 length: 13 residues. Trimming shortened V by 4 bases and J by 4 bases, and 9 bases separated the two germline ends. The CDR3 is CASSIGQNQPQHF. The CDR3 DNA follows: TGCGCCAGCAGCATCGGACAGAATCAGCCCCAGCATTTT.

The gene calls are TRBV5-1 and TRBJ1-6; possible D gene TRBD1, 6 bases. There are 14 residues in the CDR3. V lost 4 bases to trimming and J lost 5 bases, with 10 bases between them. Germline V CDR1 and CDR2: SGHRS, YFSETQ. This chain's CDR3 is CASSPDSNNSPLHF. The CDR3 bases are TGCGCCAGCAGCCCGGACAGCAATAATTCACCCCTCCACTTT.

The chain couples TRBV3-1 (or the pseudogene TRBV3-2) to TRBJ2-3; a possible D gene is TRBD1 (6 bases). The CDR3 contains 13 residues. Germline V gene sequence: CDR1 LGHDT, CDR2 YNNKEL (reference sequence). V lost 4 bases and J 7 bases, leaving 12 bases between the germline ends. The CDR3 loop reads CASSPSRDNTQYF. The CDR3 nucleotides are TGTGCCAGCAGCCCCTCCCGGGACAATACGCAGTATTTT.

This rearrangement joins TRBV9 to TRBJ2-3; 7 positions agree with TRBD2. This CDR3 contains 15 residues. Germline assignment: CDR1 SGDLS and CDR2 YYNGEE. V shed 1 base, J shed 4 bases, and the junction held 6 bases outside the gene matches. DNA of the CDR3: TGTGCCAGCAGCGTAAGTGCGGGGGACCCAGATACGCAGTATTTT. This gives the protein CASSVSAGDPDTQYF.

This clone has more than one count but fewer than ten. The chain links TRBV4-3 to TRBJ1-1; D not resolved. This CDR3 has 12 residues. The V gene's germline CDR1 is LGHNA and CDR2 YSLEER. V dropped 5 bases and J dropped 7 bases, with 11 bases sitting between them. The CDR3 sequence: CASSMARSEAFF. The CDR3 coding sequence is TGCGCCAGCAGCATGGCCCGGAGTGAAGCTTTCTTT.